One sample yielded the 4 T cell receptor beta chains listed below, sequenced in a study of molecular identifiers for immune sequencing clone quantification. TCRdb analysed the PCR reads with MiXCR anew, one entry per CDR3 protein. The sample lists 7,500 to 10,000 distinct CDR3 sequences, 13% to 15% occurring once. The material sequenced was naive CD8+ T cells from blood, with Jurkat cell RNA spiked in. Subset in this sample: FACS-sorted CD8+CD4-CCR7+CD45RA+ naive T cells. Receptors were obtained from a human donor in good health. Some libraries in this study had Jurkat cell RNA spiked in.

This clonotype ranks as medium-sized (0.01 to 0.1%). Written as DNA, the CDR3 is TGCGCCAGCAGCCAAGAGGCGCGGGGCCAAGAGACCCAGTACTTC. Its translation is CASSQEARGQETQYF. The chain employs TRBV4-1 and TRBJ2-5, with D possibly TRBD2 on 6 matching bases. CDR3 length equals 15 residues. Germline loops: CDR1 MGHRA, CDR2 YSYEKL. V was clipped by 0 bases and J by 1 base, with 9 bases between them.

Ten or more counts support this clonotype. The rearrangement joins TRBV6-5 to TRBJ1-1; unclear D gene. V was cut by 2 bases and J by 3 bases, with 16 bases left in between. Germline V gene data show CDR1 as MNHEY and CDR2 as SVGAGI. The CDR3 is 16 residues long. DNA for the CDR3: TGTGCCAGCAGTTACCTCCGTGAGTGGGTGTACACTGAAGCTTTCTTT. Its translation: CASSYLREWVYTEAFF.

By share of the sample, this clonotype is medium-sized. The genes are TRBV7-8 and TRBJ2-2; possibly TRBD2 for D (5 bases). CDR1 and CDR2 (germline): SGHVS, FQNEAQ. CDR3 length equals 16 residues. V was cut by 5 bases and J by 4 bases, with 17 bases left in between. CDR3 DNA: TGTGCCAGCAGCCCCCAACGGGGAGTTAGCACCGGGGAGCTGTTTTTT. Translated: CASSPQRGVSTGELFF.

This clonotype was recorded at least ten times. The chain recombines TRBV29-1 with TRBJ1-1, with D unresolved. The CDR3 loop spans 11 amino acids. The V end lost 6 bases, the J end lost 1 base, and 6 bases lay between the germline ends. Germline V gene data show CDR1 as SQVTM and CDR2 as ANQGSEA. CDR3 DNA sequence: TGCAGCGTGGCAGCGAACACTGAAGCTTTCTTT. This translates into CSVAANTEAFF.